The clone carrying this T cell receptor beta chain was detected a few times. This specimen belongs to a study of OX40 agonist ivuxolimab in advanced cancers. Repertoires were generated with immunoSEQ multiplex PCR, while TCRdb's copy carries only in-frame clones and drops some. The sample shows some 39,000 clones, approximately 79% of them seen only once. The CDR3 totals 14 residues. V lost 1 base to trimming and J lost 1 base; unmatched junction nucleotides: 0. Germline values: CDR1 LNHDA, CDR2 SQIVND (reference sequence). This clonotype originated in an adult with an advanced solid tumor such as melanoma, head and neck, liver or kidney cancer. The genes are TRBV19 and TRBJ1-1; the match to TRBD1 covers 7 bases. Source: CD4+ or CD8+ T cells sorted from blood, taken in a trial of the OX40 agonist ivuxolimab. The CDR3 DNA follows: TGTGCCAGTAGTATAGGACAGGGGAACACTGAAGCTTTCTTT. This sequence encodes CASSIGQGNTEAFF.